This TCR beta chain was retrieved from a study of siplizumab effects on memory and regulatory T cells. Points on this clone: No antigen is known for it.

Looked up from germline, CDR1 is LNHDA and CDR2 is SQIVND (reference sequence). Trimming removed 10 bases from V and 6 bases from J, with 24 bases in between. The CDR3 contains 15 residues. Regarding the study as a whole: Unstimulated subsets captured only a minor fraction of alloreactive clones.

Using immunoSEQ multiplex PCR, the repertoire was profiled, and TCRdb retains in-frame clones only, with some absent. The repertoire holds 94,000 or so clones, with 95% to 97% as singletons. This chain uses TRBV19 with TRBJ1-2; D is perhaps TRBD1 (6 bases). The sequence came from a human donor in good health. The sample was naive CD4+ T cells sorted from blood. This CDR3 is CATRNSPGDADGYTF. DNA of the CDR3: TGTGCCACCCGAAACTCCCCAGGGGATGCGGATGGCTACACCTTC.